These T cell receptor beta chains were read from a single sample in a study of T cells in Graves' hyperthyroidism and ophthalmopathy. TCRdb passed the multiplex PCR reads through MiXCR, listing each CDR3 protein once. The sample shows around 530,000 distinct CDR3 sequences, roughly a sixth of them seen only once. Material for sequencing was blood. All receptors come from a woman in her late teens or twenties with Graves' ophthalmopathy. Each CDR3 is given with its conserved first and last residue. The D gene is left open where the match is weak. The listing skips clone size in some rows; elsewhere it reads once, few, many or a size class.

D gene | clone size | J gene | V gene | CDR3 DNA | CDR3 protein
NA | many | TRBJ1-1 | TRBV12-3/TRBV12-4 | TGTGCCAGCAGTTTAGTCGACAGGTACACTGAAGCTTTCTTT | CASSLVDRYTEAFF
TRBD2 | many | TRBJ2-3 | TRBV6-1 | TGTGCCAGCGGGAGGGGTACAGATACGCAGTATTTT | CASGRGTDTQYF
NA | many | TRBJ1-1 | TRBV20-1 | TGCAGTGCTAGCCCCCTATCAGTCATGAACACTGAAGCTTTCTTT | CSASPLSVMNTEAFF
NA | NA | TRBJ2-1 | TRBV28 | TGTGCCAGCAGTCCCCGTCCCTATAATGAGCAGTTCTTC | CASSPRPYNEQFF
TRBD2 | NA | TRBJ2-3 | TRBV6-1 | TGTGCCAGCAGTCGTACGGCGGGGGGGCCGACAGATACGCAGTATTTT | CASSRTAGGPTDTQYF
NA | NA | TRBJ1-5 | TRBV4-1 | TGCGCCAGCAGCCAGACAGCACTCCCCTCGGGCAATCAGCCCCAGCATTTT | CASSQTALPSGNQPQHF
TRBD1 | many | TRBJ2-1 | TRBV6-1 | TGTGCCAGCAGTGAACAAAGGACAGGGCAGTTCTTC | CASSEQRTGQFF
TRBD1 | few | TRBJ1-5 | TRBV20-1 | TGCAGTGCTAGGATGGGACAGGGGGCTGGAGTTGGTCAGCCCCAGCATTTT | CSARMGQGAGVGQPQHF
NA | NA | TRBJ2-2 | TRBV7-2 | TGTGCCAGCAGCTTAGCGGGAGAGAGCACCGGGGAGCTGTTTTTT | CASSLAGESTGELFF
TRBD2 | few | TRBJ2-7 | TRBV5-4 | TGTGCCAGCAGCCCTCTCCCTCCCGGGACTAGCGGGAGTAGCAACGAGCAGTACTTC | CASSPLPPGTSGSSNEQYF
NA | NA | TRBJ1-6 | TRBV12-3/TRBV12-4 | TGTGCCAGCAGTTTAGGACCGGTGGAGGGAAATAATTCACCCCTCTACTTT | CASSLGPVEGNNSPLYF
NA | NA | TRBJ1-3 | TRBV12-3/TRBV12-4 | TGTGCCGGACGTGGGCAGGGTTCTGGAAACACCATATATTTT | CAGRGQGSGNTIYF
NA | many | TRBJ2-1 | TRBV2 | TGTGCCAGCAGTGAGTTCCTCAATGAGCAGTTCTTC | CASSEFLNEQFF
NA | NA | TRBJ1-2 | TRBV5-4 | TGTGCCAGCAGCCCGGAACCAGGGTATGGCTACACCTTC | CASSPEPGYGYTF
TRBD1 | NA | TRBJ1-4 | TRBV2 | TGTGCCACGCGAATGGACAGGGGGCGAGGGGAAAAACTGTTTTTT | CATRMDRGRGEKLFF
NA | NA | TRBJ1-2 | TRBV7-9 | TGTGCCAGCAGGGAAGACAGGACCCGCTATGGCTACACCTTC | CASREDRTRYGYTF
TRBD2 | many | TRBJ2-3 | TRBV29-1 | TGCAGCACCGGGACTAGCGGCACAGATACGCAGTATTTT | CSTGTSGTDTQYF
TRBD1 | many | TRBJ2-7 | TRBV30 | TGTGCCTGGAGTTCCCCGCGACAGGGACCCTACGAGCAGTACTTC | CAWSSPRQGPYEQYF
NA | NA | TRBJ1-2 | TRBV12-3/TRBV12-4 | TGTGCCAGCAGTCCAGGGTACGGCTATGGCCACACCTTC | CASSPGYGYGHTF
NA | NA | TRBJ1-4 | TRBV19 | TGTGCCAGTAGTATAGTGGGGACTATCCGAGAGGAAGAAAAACTGGTTTTT | CASSIVGTIREEEKLVF
NA | many | TRBJ2-7 | TRBV11-1 | TGTGCCAGCAGCTCCCAACGGGGGAACTACGAGCAGTACTTC | CASSSQRGNYEQYF
NA | few | TRBJ1-1 | TRBV14 | TGTGCCAGCAGCCAACGGGGGGGTGGTAGCACTGAAGCTTTCTTT | CASSQRGGGSTEAFF
NA | NA | TRBJ2-6 | TRBV6-1 | TGTGCCAGCAGTTCCGGGGGTCCTGGGGCCAACGTCCTGACTTTC | CASSSGGPGANVLTF
NA | many | TRBJ1-1 | TRBV20-1 | TGCAGTGCTAGAGATTGGAATAGACAGTTAACTTTGAACACTGAAGCTTTCTTT | CSARDWNRQLTLNTEAFF
NA | NA | TRBJ1-4 | TRBV4-3 | TGCGCCAGCAGCCACCTCGGGGGGGTTAATGAAAAACTGTTTTTT | CASSHLGGVNEKLFF
TRBD2 | NA | TRBJ2-1 | TRBV5-1 | TGCGCCAGCAGCTCCACAGGGACCGGGACTAGCGGCAATGAGCAGTTCTTC | CASSSTGTGTSGNEQFF
TRBD1 | NA | TRBJ1-6 | TRBV20-1 | TGCAGTGCCCTGACAGGGGGCGGCTATAATTCACCCCTCCACTTT | CSALTGGGYNSPLHF
NA | NA | TRBJ1-2 | TRBV20-1 | TGCAGTGCTAGAGGGTTGGGGGGCGCTAACTATGGCTACACCTTC | CSARGLGGANYGYTF
TRBD1 | many | TRBJ1-1 | TRBV30 | TGTGCCTGGAGTGGAGAGGGATTACAGGGGGCAGGGATGAACACTGAAGCTTTCTTT | CAWSGEGLQGAGMNTEAFF
NA | many | TRBJ1-5 | TRBV12-3/TRBV12-4 | TGTGCCAGCAGTCCCATAGGGCGGTATCATCAGCCCCAGCATTTT | CASSPIGRYHQPQHF
TRBD1 | NA | TRBJ2-1 | TRBV7-2 | TGTGCCAGCAGCATAGGAGGGACAGGGGACGATGAGCAGTTCTTC | CASSIGGTGDDEQFF
TRBD1 | few | TRBJ1-1 | TRBV28 | TGTGCCAGCAGTTCCAGGGGGTTTGGAACTGAAGCTTTCTTT | CASSSRGFGTEAFF
NA | NA | TRBJ1-2 | TRBV5-1 | TGCGCCAGCAGCTTGGATGGGGTAACTAACTATGGCTACACCTTC | CASSLDGVTNYGYTF
TRBD1 | many | TRBJ1-6 | TRBV7-8 | TGTGCCAGCAGCCCCGGGGACAGAAGAACTAATTCACCCCTCCACTTT | CASSPGDRRTNSPLHF
NA | few | TRBJ1-5 | TRBV7-8 | TGTGCCAGCAGCTCCGGAACTAGGGGCAATCAGCCCCAGCATTTT | CASSSGTRGNQPQHF
NA | NA | TRBJ2-1 | TRBV20-1 | TGCAGTGCTATAGCCAGCTCCTACAATGAGCAGTTCTTC | CSAIASSYNEQFF
NA | many | TRBJ1-1 | TRBV20-1 | TGCAGTGCAACGATCGGGGGAATTGACACTGAAGCTTTCTTT | CSATIGGIDTEAFF
NA | many | TRBJ1-5 | TRBV30 | TGTGCCTGGAGTGGCCAGCCCAATCAGCCCCAGCATTTT | CAWSGQPNQPQHF
TRBD2 | many | TRBJ2-7 | TRBV6-2/TRBV6-3 | TGTGCCAGCAGTTCCACGGGAGGGATCTACGAGCAGTACTTC | CASSSTGGIYEQYF
TRBD1 | many | TRBJ1-4 | TRBV2 | TGTGCCAGCCTCCGGGACAGGGATGGAGCAGCTAATGAAAAACTGTTTTTT | CASLRDRDGAANEKLFF
TRBD1 | NA | TRBJ1-4 | TRBV29-1 | TGCAGCGTTGAAGGGGAGGGGGCGCATGAAAAACTGTTTTTT | CSVEGEGAHEKLFF